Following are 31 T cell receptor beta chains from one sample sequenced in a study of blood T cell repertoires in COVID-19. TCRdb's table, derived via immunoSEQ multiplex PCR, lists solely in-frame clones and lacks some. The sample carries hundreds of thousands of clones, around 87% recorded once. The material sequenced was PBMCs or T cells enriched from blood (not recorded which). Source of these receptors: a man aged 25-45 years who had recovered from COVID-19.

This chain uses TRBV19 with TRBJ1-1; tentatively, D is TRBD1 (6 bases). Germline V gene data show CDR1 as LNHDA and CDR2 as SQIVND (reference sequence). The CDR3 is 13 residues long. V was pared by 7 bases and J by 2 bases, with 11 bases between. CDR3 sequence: CASKGGFNTEAFF. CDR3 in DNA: TGTGCCAGTAAAGGGGGTTTCAACACTGAAGCTTTCTTT.

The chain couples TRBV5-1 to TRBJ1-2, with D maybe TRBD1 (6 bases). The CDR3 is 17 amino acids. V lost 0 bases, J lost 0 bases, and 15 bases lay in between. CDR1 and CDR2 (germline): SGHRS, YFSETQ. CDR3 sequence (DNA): TGCGCCAGCAGCTTGGGTGCCACAGGGCTAGCTAACTATGGCTACACCTTC. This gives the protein CASSLGATGLANYGYTF. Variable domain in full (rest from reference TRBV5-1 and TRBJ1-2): KAGVTQTPRYLIKTRGQQVTLSCSPISGHRSVSWYQQTPGQGLQFLFEYFSETQRNKGNFPGRFSGRQFSNSRSEMNVSTLELGDSALYLCASSLGATGLANYGYTFGSGTRLTVV.

As DNA, the CDR3 is TGTGCCAGTAGTATGTTGACTAGCGGGAGCAATGAGCAGTTCTTC. It translates to CASSMLTSGSNEQFF. The chain has TRBV19 and TRBJ2-1, with TRBD2 identical over 12 bases. CDR1 LNHDA and CDR2 SQIVND come from the germline V gene (reference sequence). Trimming removed 3 bases from V and 6 bases from J; junction bases left unmatched: 3. There are 15 residues in the CDR3.

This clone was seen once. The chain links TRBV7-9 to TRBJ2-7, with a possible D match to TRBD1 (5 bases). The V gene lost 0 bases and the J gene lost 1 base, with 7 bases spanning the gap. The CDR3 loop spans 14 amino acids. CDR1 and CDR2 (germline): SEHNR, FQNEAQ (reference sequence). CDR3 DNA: TGTGCCAGCAGCTTAGCCCGGACATCCTACGAGCAGTACTTC. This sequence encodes CASSLARTSYEQYF.

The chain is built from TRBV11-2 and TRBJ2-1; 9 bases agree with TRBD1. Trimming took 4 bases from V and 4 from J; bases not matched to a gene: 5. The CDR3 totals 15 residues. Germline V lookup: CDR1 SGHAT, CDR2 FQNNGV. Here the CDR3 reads CASSWPGQGYNEQFF. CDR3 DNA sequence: TGTGCCAGCAGCTGGCCGGGACAGGGTTACAATGAGCAGTTCTTC.

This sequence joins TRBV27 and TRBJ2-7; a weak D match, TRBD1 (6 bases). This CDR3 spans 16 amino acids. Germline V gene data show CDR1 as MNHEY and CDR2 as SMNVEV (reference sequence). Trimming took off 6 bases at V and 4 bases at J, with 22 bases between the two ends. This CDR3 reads CASRTPGTRGNYEQYF. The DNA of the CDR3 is TGTGCCAGCAGGACCCCTGGGACAAGGGGCAATTACGAGCAGTACTTC.

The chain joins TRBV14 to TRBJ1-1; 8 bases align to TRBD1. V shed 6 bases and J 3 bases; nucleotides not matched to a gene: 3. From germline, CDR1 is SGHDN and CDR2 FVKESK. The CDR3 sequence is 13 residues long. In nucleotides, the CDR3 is TGTGCCAGCAGTCAGGACAGGGACACTGAAGCTTTCTTT. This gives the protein CASSQDRDTEAFF.

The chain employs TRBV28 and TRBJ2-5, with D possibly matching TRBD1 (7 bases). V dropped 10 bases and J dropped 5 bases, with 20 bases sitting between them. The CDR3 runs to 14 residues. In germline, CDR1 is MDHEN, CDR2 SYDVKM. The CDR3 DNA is TGTGCCACCAATCGTCAGGGGGGCTTGGAGACCCAGTACTTC. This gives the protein CATNRQGGLETQYF.

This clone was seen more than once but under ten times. CDR3 nucleotides: TGTGCCAGCAGCTTAGTACCCAGGGGGCGCGGCTTGTTTGAGCCCCAGCATTTT. This codes for CASSLVPRGRGLFEPQHF. V is TRBV7-2 and J is TRBJ1-5, with 8 bases matching TRBD1. This CDR3 region has 18 residues. With 1 base clipped from V and 8 bases from J, the junction kept 16 bases outside the gene matches. Germline CDR1 SGHTA, CDR2 FQGNSA.

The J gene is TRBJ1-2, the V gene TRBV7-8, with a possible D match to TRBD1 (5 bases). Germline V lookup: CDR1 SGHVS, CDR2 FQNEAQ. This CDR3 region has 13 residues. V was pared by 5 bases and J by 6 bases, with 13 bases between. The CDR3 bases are TGTGCCAGCAGCCCCCAGGGTTACGATGGCTACACCTTC. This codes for CASSPQGYDGYTF.

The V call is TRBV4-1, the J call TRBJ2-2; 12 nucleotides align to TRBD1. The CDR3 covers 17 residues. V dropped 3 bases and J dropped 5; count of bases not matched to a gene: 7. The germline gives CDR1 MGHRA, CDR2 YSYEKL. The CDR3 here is CASSQGGTGGLTGELFF. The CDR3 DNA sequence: TGCGCCAGCAGCCAGGGGGGGACAGGGGGCTTAACCGGGGAGCTGTTTTTT.

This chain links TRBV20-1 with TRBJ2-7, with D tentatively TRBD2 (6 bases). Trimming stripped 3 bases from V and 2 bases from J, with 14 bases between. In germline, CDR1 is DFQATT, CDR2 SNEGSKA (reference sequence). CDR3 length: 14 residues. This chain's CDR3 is CSASLGGETYEQYF. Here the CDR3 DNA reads TGCAGTGCTAGTTTAGGCGGGGAGACCTACGAGCAGTACTTC.

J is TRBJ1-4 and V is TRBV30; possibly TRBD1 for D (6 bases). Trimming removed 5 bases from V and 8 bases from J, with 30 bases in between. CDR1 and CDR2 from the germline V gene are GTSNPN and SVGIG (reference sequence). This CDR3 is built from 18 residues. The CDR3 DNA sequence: TGTGCCTGGGGGGGCAGGAGGACTCCCTCATCCCTCCGGGAAAAACTGTTTTTT. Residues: CAWGGRRTPSSLREKLFF.

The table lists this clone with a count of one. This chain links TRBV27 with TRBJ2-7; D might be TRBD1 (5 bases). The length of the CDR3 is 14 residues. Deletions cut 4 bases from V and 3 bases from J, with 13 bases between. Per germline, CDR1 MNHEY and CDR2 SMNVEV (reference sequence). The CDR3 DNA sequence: TGTGCCAGCAGTTATGGGCAGGGTCTCTACGAGCAGTACTTC. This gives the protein CASSYGQGLYEQYF.

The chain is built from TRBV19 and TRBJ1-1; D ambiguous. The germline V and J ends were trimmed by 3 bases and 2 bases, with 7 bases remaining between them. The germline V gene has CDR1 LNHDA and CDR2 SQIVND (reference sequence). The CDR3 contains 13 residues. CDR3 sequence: CASSISINTEAFF. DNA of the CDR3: TGTGCCAGTAGTATTAGCATCAACACTGAAGCTTTCTTT.

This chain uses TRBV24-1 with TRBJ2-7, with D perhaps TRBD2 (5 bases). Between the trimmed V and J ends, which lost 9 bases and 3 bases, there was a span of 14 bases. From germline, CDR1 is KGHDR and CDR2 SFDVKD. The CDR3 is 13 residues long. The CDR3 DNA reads TGTGCCACCTCGTCGGGGTTGGACTACGAGCAGTACTTC. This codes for CATSSGLDYEQYF.

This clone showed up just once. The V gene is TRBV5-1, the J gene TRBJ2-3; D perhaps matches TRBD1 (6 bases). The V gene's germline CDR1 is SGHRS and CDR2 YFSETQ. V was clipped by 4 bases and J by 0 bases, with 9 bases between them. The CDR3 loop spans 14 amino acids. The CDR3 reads CASSGQPSTDTQYF. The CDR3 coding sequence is TGCGCCAGCAGCGGACAGCCTAGCACAGATACGCAGTATTTT.

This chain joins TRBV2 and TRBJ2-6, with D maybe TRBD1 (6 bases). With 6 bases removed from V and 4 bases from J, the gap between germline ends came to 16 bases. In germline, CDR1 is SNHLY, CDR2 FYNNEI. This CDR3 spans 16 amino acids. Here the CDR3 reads CASSEQGITGANVLTF. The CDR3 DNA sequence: TGTGCCAGCAGCGAGCAGGGGATCACAGGGGCCAACGTCCTGACTTTC.

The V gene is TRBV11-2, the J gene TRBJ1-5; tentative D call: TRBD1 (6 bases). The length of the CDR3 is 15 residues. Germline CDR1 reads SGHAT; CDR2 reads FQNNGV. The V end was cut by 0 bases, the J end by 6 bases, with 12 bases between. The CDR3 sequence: CASSLDPGAIQPQHF. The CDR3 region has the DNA TGTGCCAGCAGCTTAGATCCAGGGGCTATTCAGCCCCAGCATTTT.

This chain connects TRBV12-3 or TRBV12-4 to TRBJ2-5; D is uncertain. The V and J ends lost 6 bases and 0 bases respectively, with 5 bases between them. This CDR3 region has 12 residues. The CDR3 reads CASRRYQETQYF. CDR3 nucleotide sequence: TGTGCCAGCAGGCGGTACCAAGAGACCCAGTACTTC.

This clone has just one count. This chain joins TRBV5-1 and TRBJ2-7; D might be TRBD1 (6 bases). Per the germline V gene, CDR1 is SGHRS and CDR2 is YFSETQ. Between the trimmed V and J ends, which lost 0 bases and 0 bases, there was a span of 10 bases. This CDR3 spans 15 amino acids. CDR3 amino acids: CASSLGQDSSYEQYF. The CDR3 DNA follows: TGCGCCAGCAGCTTGGGGCAGGACAGCTCCTACGAGCAGTACTTC.

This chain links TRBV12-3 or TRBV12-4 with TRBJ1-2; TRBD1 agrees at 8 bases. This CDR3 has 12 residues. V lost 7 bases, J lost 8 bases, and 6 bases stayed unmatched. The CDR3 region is CASKAGGSGYTF. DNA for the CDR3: TGTGCCAGCAAAGCAGGGGGCTCGGGCTACACCTTC.

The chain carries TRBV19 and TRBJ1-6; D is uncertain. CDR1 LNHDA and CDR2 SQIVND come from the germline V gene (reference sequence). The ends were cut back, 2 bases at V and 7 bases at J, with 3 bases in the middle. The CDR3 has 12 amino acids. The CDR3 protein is CASSIQNSPLHF. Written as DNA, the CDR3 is TGTGCCAGTAGTATACAGAATTCACCCCTCCACTTT.

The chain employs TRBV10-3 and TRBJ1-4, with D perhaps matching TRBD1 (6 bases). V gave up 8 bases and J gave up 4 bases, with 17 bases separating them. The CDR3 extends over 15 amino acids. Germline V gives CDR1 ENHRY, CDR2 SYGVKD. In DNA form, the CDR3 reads TGTGCCATCTCGCCTCGACAGGACGATAATGAAAAACTGTTTTTT. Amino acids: CAISPRQDDNEKLFF.

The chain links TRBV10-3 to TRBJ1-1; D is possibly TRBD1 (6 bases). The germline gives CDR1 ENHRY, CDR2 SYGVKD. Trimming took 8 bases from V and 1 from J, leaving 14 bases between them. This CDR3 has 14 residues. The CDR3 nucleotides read TGTGCCATCCAAGGACAGCCTGAGAACACTGAAGCTTTCTTT. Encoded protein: CAIQGQPENTEAFF.

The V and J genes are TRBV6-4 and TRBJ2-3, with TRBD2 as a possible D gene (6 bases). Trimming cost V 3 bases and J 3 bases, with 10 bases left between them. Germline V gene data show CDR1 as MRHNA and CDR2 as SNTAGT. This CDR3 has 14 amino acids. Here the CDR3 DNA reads TGTGCCAGCAGTGAGGTTAGCGGTACAGATACGCAGTATTTT. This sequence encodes CASSEVSGTDTQYF.

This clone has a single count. The CDR3 DNA is TGCGCCAGCAGCTTTGGAGGGGATCTCTACGAGCAGTACTTC. Translation: CASSFGGDLYEQYF. This sequence joins TRBV5-1 and TRBJ2-7; a weak D match, TRBD2 (6 bases). V lost 2 bases, J lost 3 bases, and 12 bases lay in between. The CDR3 has 14 amino acids. CDR1 is SGHRS, CDR2 YFSETQ, per germline.

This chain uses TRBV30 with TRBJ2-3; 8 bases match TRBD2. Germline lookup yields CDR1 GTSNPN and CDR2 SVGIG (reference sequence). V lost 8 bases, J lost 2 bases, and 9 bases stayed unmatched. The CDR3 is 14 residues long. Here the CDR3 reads CALTSGQITDTQYF. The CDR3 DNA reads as TGTGCCCTTACTAGCGGCCAAATCACAGATACGCAGTATTTT.

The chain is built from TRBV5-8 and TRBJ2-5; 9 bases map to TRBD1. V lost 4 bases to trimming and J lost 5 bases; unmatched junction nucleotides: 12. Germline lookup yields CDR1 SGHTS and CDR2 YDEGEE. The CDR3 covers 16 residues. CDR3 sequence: CASSRTTGGLSETQYF. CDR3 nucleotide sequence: TGTGCCAGCAGCCGTACTACAGGGGGCCTGTCTGAGACCCAGTACTTC. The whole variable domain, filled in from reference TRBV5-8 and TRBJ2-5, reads EAGVTQSPTHLIKTRGQQATLRCSPISGHTSVYWYQQALGLGLQFLLWYDEGEERNRGNFPPRFSGRQFPNYSSELNVNALELEDSALYLCASSRTTGGLSETQYFGPGTRLLVL.

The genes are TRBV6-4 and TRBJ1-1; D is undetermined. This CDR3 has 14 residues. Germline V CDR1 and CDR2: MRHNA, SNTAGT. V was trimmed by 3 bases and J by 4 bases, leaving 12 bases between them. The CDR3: CASSEYAGFTEAFF. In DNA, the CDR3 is TGTGCCAGCAGTGAGTATGCAGGATTCACTGAAGCTTTCTTT.

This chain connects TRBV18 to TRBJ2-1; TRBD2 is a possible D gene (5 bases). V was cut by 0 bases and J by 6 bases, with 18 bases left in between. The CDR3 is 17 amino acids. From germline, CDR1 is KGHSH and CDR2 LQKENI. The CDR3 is CASSPPRASSSPNEQFF. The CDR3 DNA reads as TGTGCCAGCTCACCACCGAGGGCTAGTAGCTCCCCCAATGAGCAGTTCTTC.